This T cell receptor beta chain appears in the sequencing data of a study of CD8+CD57+ T cells in acquired aplastic anemia. Genomic DNA constituted the template upon which TCR beta VDJ and CDR3 profiling was performed. TCRdb re-derived calls from the reads in MiXCR, one entry per CDR3 protein. The sample carries 40,000 or so distinct CDR3 sequences, more than 75% recorded once. The CDR3 spans 17 residues. Losses at the gene ends were 6 bases for V and 7 bases for J; bases not matched to a gene: 20. The germline CDR1 and CDR2 sequences are SGHAT and FQNNGV. The sample was sorted CD4+, CD8+, or CD8+CD57+ T cells (not recorded which) from PBMCs. V is TRBV11-2 and J is TRBJ1-1; 7 nucleotides line up with TRBD1. The receptor was derived from a human donor in good health, serving as a control. The CDR3, as DNA: TGTGCCAGCAGACCAATCATTCATGACAGGGTAGAGGGTGAAGCTTTCTTT. It is translated as CASRPIIHDRVEGEAFF. The complete variable domain, with remaining parts taken from reference TRBV11-2 and TRBJ1-1, reads EAGVAQSPRYKIIEKRQSVAFWCNPISGHATLYWYQQILGQGPKLLIQFQNNGVVDDSQLPKDRFSAERLKGVDSTLKIQPAKLEDSAVYLCASRPIIHDRVEGEAFFGQGTRLTVV.